This T cell receptor beta chain appears in the sequencing data of a study of OX40 agonist ivuxolimab in advanced cancers. The overall study: Patients in the trial were receiving intravenous ivuxolimab every 2 weeks, at doses of 0.01 to 10 mg/kg.

With respect to this clone: What it recognizes is unknown.

Measured with immunoSEQ multiplex PCR; TCRdb has only the in-frame clones, and not every one. The sample has about 79,000 clones, under 85% seen once; the top ten hold under 4%. V lost 2 bases and J lost 8, with 10 bases in between. From germline, CDR1 is GTSNPN and CDR2 SVGIG (reference sequence). The CDR3 is 12 amino acids. Study-wide points: Clones of CD4+ and CD8+ blood T cells grew by week 6 at doses of 0.1 to 3.0 mg/kg.

Enrollment shut out patients with autoimmune disease history or systemic immunosuppression. The rearrangement joins TRBV30 to TRBJ2-1, with D possibly TRBD2 on 5 matching bases. The TCR comes from an adult with an advanced solid tumor such as melanoma, head and neck, liver or kidney cancer. Sample: CD4+ or CD8+ T cells sorted from blood, taken in a trial of the OX40 agonist ivuxolimab. This CDR3 reads CAWSLTIDEQFF. Here the CDR3 DNA reads TGTGCCTGGAGTCTGACTATTGATGAGCAGTTCTTC.